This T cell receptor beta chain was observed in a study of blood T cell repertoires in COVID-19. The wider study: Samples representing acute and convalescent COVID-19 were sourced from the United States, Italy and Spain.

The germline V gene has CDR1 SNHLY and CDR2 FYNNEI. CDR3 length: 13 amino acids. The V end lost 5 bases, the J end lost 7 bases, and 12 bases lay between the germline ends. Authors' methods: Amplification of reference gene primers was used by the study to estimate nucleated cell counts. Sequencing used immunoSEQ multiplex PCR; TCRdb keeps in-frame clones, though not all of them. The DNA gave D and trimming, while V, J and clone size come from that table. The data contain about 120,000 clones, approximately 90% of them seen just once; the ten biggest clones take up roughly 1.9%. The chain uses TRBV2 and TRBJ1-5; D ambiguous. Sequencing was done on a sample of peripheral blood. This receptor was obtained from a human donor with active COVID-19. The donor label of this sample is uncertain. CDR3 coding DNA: TGTGCCAGCAGTAATGAGGGTTCCCAGCCCCAGCATTTT. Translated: CASSNEGSQPQHF.